This T cell receptor beta chain emerged from a study of shared clonotypes between healthy human individuals. Overall study findings and caveats: Incomplete sequencing of sorted subsets was indicated by rarefaction despite large depth. The sampled material consisted only of blood, and tissue repertoires are likely to differ. The study found roughly 5% of naive CD4 clonotypes shared across a few donors.

This CDR3 has 16 amino acids. V gave up 4 bases and J gave up 5 bases, with 21 bases separating them. Germline loops: CDR1 SGHRS, CDR2 YFSETQ. A word on this clone: Its antigen remains unknown.

Sorted subsets were amplified in replicate PCRs using around 220 ng DNA, about 30,000 T cell genomes. The table came from immunoSEQ multiplex PCR; TCRdb's copy has only in-frame clones and leaves some out. This sample has 950,000 to 1,200,000 clones, with around 77% found just once. The chain couples TRBV5-1 to TRBJ1-2; TRBD1 is a possible D gene (5 bases). Sequences were obtained from memory CD4+ T cells from PBMCs. Subset in this sample: CD45RA-negative fraction. The TCR comes from a man in his late teens or twenties in good health. Some clones in this sample may be carry-over from other donors' samples. The DNA for the CDR3 is TGCGCCAGCAGCCCAGTGTCAGGGAGGGGTACATATGGCTACACCTTC. It codes for CASSPVSGRGTYGYTF. Variable domain in full (rest from reference TRBV5-1 and TRBJ1-2): KAGVTQTPRYLIKTRGQQVTLSCSPISGHRSVSWYQQTPGQGLQFLFEYFSETQRNKGNFPGRFSGRQFSNSRSEMNVSTLELGDSALYLCASSPVSGRGTYGYTFGSGTRLTVV.